The sequence of this T cell receptor (beta chain) was determined in a study of cytomegalovirus exposure and HLA in healthy donors. At the level of the study: Caucasian-associated ancestry cluster membership applied to under 85% of over 350 genotyped donors.

The study ran its PCR with 60 Vbeta and 13 Jbeta primers. Assay used: immunoSEQ multiplex PCR; TCRdb lists only in-frame clones, some missing. The data show around 150,000 clones, under 80% seen once. Study-wide findings and caveats: Analysis was carried out at a later point, and it linked a missense DCLRE1C variant to TCR beta V- and J-gene trimming. Earlier analysis yielded a pattern in which most TCR beta V segments were productive about 90% or about 30% of the time.

Losses at the gene ends were 3 bases for V and 2 bases for J; bases not matched to a gene: 18. The CDR3 spans 20 residues. Germline CDR1 is ENHRY and CDR2 is SYGVKD. This clone was counted a few times. Its matching antigen is unknown. The sequence derives from a female donor in good health and CMV-seronegative. The specimen sequenced was PBMCs. The chain combines TRBV10-3 with TRBJ1-3, with 8 bases lining up with TRBD1. In DNA, the CDR3 is TGTGCCATCAGTGATGTACGAGGAAGGACAGGGAGCAGAACTGGAAACACCATATATTTT. This sequence encodes CAISDVRGRTGSRTGNTIYF.